This T cell receptor (beta chain) was observed in a study of CD8 T cells in Susac syndrome (dated by TCRdb to the late 2010s). Notes on the research overall: Repertoire sequencing was used to test whether CD8+ T cell activation and differentiation in Susac syndrome was antigen driven.

The germline V and J ends show losses of 4 bases and 0 bases respectively, and no gene match explains 7 bases of the junction. Its CDR3 holds 16 amino acids, cysteine through phenylalanine. The retained sequence is limited to the CDR3, 48 bases, with the frame set at the first base. CDR1 and CDR2 are read off the germline V gene as SGHRS and YFSETQ. RNA was extracted with the RNeasy kit and roughly 0.45 to 1 ug was reverse transcribed using random hexamers. The immunoSEQ multiplex PCR assay, which covers 54 Vbeta and 13 Jbeta segments, was used to amplify TCR beta CDR3 regions. PCR amplification bias was corrected by using a synthetic template baseline for primer optimization and computational correction. The published analysis was carried out like this. Only productive sequences were kept, with reads annotated to V, D and J genes according to IMGT and analyzed in immunoSEQ Analyzer. Clonality was computed as one minus Shannon entropy normalized by log2 of the number of productive unique sequences. For each patient and control, public and private clones were evaluated within the 100 most prevalent clones. Susac-specific clones were defined as absent from healthy and MS cohorts, about 1,000 published viral clones and other ImmuneACCESS disease sequences. Using fastp at Q25 and MiXCR, TCRdb reprocessed the public reads and kept productive beta chains. Every CDR3 protein is listed once, alongside the most common genes and DNA of its rows. The V and J calls follow TCRdb's processing rather than the paper's. This sample lists around 140,000 distinct CDR3 sequences; roughly 95% were detected once. The biggest ten clones account for approximately 0.08% of the sample.

Study-wide findings and limitations: The number of individuals in the TCR sequencing and HLA analysis was acknowledged as relatively small.

Peripheral blood CD8+ and CD4+ T cells from healthy donors, Susac syndrome patients and multiple sclerosis patients were profiled by high-throughput TCR beta sequencing. Healthy donors were included as age- and sex-matched controls. Bulk CD8+ and CD4+ T cells were purified magnetically by negative isolation, whereas CD8+ TEMRA cells were enriched by FACS. Blood was drawn into EDTA tubes, processed within 24 hours, and PBMCs were isolated by density gradient centrifugation. PBMCs intended for TCR sequencing were cryopreserved in liquid nitrogen and thawed later in a water bath at 37 degrees C. The sorted or isolated CD4+, CD8+ and CD8+ TEMRA cells reached a purity of at least 90%. Details on this clonotype: The clone's antigen remains unknown. No base-level quality is on record; no much larger clone is a single base apart.

Material: CD4+ T cells from PBMCs. The TCR comes from a human donor in good health. The V and J genes are TRBV5-1 and TRBJ2-5, with 9 middle bases fitting TRBD2. The CDR3 in this case is CASSPRTSGYQETQYF. Here is the DNA: TGCGCCAGCAGCCCCCGTACTAGCGGGTACCAAGAGACCCAGTACTTC. The CDR3 plus the reference TRBV5-1 and TRBJ2-5 genes for the other parts give the full variable domain: KAGVTQTPRYLIKTRGQQVTLSCSPISGHRSVSWYQQTPGQGLQFLFEYFSETQRNKGNFPGRFSGRQFSNSRSEMNVSTLELGDSALYLCASSPRTSGYQETQYFGPGTRLLVL.